This T cell receptor (beta chain) was identified in a study of a mutant IDH1 vaccine in newly diagnosed glioma. Study in general: Most patients had received both radiotherapy and temozolomide, the prior options being radiotherapy, temozolomide, or both. Study observations and caveats: Pseudoprogression appeared independent of alterations in top peripheral clonotypes.

This clone was recorded a few times. Its matching antigen is unknown. Generated by immunoSEQ multiplex PCR, the TCRdb table keeps only in-frame clones and is missing some. The sample lists about 48,000 clones, around 78% occurring once. Time point of the sample: week 35, safety follow-up. The content of each vaccine dose was 300 ug of mutant IDH1 20-mer peptide, and topical imiquimod accompanied it. Germline lookup yields CDR1 SGDLS and CDR2 YYNGEE. With 4 bases clipped from V and 3 bases from J, the junction kept 15 bases outside the gene matches. The CDR3 is 17 amino acids. This specimen consisted of PBMCs, obtained from a glioma patient whose treatment included an IDH1 peptide vaccine. The chain employs TRBV9 and TRBJ2-7; 8 positions agree with TRBD2. The TCR comes from a man aged 35 to 55 with glioma. CDR3 coding DNA: TGTGCCAGCAGCAGAGGGGACGGGCTAGCGGGTTTCTACGAGCAGTACGTC. This codes for CASSRGDGLAGFYEQYV.